This TCR beta chain was found in a study of blood T cell repertoires in COVID-19. Overall study: Both acute and convalescent COVID-19 samples were obtained from the United States, Italy and Spain. Sources were T cells, B-cell-depleted T cells, or PBMCs; the material itself was cDNA or gDNA.

The V and J ends lost 1 base and 1 base respectively, with 10 bases between them. The germline gives CDR1 MNHEY, CDR2 SVGAGI. The CDR3 is 15 amino acids. In the authors' methods: Scientists estimated how many nucleated cells there were by amplifying reference gene primers. Method: immunoSEQ multiplex PCR; TCRdb's copy keeps in-frame clones and lacks some. For V, J and clone size, that table is used; D and trimming come from the DNA. The data contain about 250,000 clones, around nine tenths of them seen just once; the ten biggest clones take up 2% to 2.5%. The chain employs TRBV6-5 and TRBJ2-5; TRBD1 is a possible D gene (5 bases). This clonotype originated in a woman in her forties who had recovered from COVID-19. Sequenced: peripheral blood. The CDR3 here is CASSYFGQFQETQYF. CDR3 bases: TGTGCCAGCAGTTACTTTGGACAATTCCAAGAGACCCAGTACTTC.